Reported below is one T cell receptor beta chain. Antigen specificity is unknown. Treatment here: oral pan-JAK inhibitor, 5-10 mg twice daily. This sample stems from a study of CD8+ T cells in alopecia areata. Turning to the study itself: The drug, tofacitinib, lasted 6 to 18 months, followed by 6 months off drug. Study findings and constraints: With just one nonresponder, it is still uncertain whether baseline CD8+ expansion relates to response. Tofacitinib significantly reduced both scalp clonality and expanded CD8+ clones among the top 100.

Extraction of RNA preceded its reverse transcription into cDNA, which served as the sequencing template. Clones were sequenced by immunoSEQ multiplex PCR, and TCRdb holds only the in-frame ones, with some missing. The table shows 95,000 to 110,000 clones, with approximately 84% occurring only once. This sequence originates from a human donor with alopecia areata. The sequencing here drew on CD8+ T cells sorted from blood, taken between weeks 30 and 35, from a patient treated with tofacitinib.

CDR3 sequence reads: CSVEGAHGYHEQFF. For the CDR3, the DNA is TGCAGCGTTGAAGGGGCGCACGGGTACCATGAGCAGTTCTTC. This chain links TRBV29-1 with TRBJ2-1; no definite D call. V lost 1 base, J lost 8 bases, and 15 bases lay in between. In germline, CDR1 is SQVTM, CDR2 ANQGSEA. The CDR3 runs 14 residues.